The present T cell receptor (beta chain) was sequenced within a study of blood T cell repertoires in COVID-19. About the study: The origin of the acute and convalescent COVID-19 samples was the United States, Italy and Spain.

Trimming took 2 bases from V and 5 from J; bases not matched to a gene: 10. Per the germline V gene, CDR1 is SGHTA and CDR2 is FQGTGA. The CDR3 is 16 amino acids. Original processing methods: How many nucleated cells were present was estimated from reference gene primer amplification. The repertoire was sequenced with immunoSEQ multiplex PCR; TCRdb's copy has only in-frame clones and lacks some. Clonal size and the V and J genes are those of that table, whereas D and trimming came from the DNA. The table includes 65,000 to 90,000 clones, 80% to 90% detected once. Input material: peripheral blood. This sequence joins TRBV7-3 and TRBJ1-1; TRBD1 matches at 8 bases. This receptor was taken from a man aged 50-59 years with acute or convalescent COVID-19. In DNA, the CDR3 is TGTGCCAGCAGCTTAGGACTCCCAGGGGGCTTTACTGAAGCTTTCTTT. Translating gives CASSLGLPGGFTEAFF.